This T cell receptor beta chain was found in a study of regulatory T cells in long-lasting Graves disease. CDR3-region Arm-PCR and iRepertoire HTBI primers produced the TCR beta libraries. TCRdb itself ran the multiplex PCR reads through MiXCR, one entry per CDR3 protein. The data contain 400,000 or so distinct CDR3 sequences, less than 25% of them seen just once; the ten biggest clones take up about a quarter. Points from the study as a whole: The sample size was small, and this may have reduced accuracy. Patients whose Graves' disease persisted exhibited lower TCR diversity than those newly diagnosed. Researchers examined only peripheral blood and not thyroid tissue.

The sample holds many counts of this clonotype. Its antigen remains unknown. Documented time point: persistent/refractory GD, antithyroid drugs over 5 years with positive TRAb. Extracted RNA from PBMCs served as the source of the TCR library. Germline V gene lookup returns CDR1 MNHEY and CDR2 SVGEGT. Trimming pared 2 bases from V and 1 base from J, leaving 5 bases between. This CDR3 is 13 amino acids long. This clonotype was obtained from a female donor with Graves disease. The sequences come from peripheral blood mononuclear cells (PBMCs), collected when the disease was refractory, from a patient treated with antithyroid drugs. This chain connects TRBV6-2 or TRBV6-3 to TRBJ1-1; D is undetermined. CDR3 coding DNA: TGTGCCAGCAGTTACGGCGAGAACACTGAAGCTTTCTTT. It translates to CASSYGENTEAFF.